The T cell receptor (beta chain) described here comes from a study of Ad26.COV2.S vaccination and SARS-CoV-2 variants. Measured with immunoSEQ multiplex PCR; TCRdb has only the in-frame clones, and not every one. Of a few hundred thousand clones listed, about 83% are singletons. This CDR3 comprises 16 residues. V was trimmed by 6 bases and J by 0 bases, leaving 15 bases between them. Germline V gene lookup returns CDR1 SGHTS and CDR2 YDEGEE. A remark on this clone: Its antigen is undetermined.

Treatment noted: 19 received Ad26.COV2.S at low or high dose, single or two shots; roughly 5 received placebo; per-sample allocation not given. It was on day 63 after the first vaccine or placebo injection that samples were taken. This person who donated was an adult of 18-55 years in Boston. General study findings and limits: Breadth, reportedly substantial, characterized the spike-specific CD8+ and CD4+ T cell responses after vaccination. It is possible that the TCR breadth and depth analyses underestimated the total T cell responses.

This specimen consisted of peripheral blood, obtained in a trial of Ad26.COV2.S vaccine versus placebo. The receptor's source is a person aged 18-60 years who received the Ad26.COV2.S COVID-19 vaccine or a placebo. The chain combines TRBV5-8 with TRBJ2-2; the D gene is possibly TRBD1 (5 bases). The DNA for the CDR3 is TGTGCCAGCAACACTCTCCCGGACACGAACACCGGGGAGCTGTTTTTT. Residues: CASNTLPDTNTGELFF. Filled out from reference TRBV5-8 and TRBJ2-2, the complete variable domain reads EAGVTQSPTHLIKTRGQQATLRCSPISGHTSVYWYQQALGLGLQFLLWYDEGEERNRGNFPPRFSGRQFPNYSSELNVNALELEDSALYLCASNTLPDTNTGELFFGEGSRLTVL.